These 24 T cell receptor beta chains were sequenced from one sample in a study of identifying expanded T cells in peripheral blood. The data were produced by immunoSEQ multiplex PCR, yet TCRdb's version contains in-frame clones alone and is incomplete. Of some 100,000 clones detected, around 90% appear once; the ten largest clones hold approximately 18%. Sequenced: blood. All receptors come from a person aged 18 to 75 in good health.

The chain combines TRBV19 with TRBJ1-1; 8 bases align to TRBD1. Germline lookup yields CDR1 LNHDA and CDR2 SQIVND (reference sequence). The length of the CDR3 is 13 residues. The J segment lost 6 bases and the V segment lost 6 bases, leaving 6 bases of the junction unmatched. CDR3 bases: TGTGCCAGTAGGAGCCAGGGGGCAGCTGAAGCTTTCTTT. This translates into CASRSQGAAEAFF. Looking up the rest from reference TRBV19 and TRBJ1-1 gives the full variable domain: DGGITQSPKYLFRKEGQNVTLSCEQNLNHDAMYWYRQDPGQGLRLIYYSQIVNDFQKGDIAEGYSVSREKKESFPLTVTSAQKNPTAFYLCASRSQGAAEAFFGQGTRLTVV.

This rearrangement joins TRBV7-2 to TRBJ1-5; D may be TRBD1 (6 bases). Germline values: CDR1 SGHTA, CDR2 FQGNSA. CDR3 size: 12 residues. The germline V and J ends were trimmed by 3 bases and 7 bases, with 7 bases remaining between them. The CDR3 loop reads CASSFQGQPQHF. The CDR3 coding sequence is TGTGCCAGCAGCTTCCAGGGGCAGCCCCAGCATTTT.

The chain couples TRBV15 to TRBJ2-3; TRBD2 aligns across 8 bases. Trimming took 3 bases from V and 0 from J; bases not matched to a gene: 17. Germline V gene lookup returns CDR1 LNHNV and CDR2 YYDKDF (reference sequence). CDR3 length: 20 residues. CDR3 DNA sequence: TGTGCCACCAGCAGCGCGAGGGAGCGGGGGATGCGGAAGAGCACAGATACGCAGTATTTT. This translates into CATSSARERGMRKSTDTQYF.

The chain recombines TRBV4-3 with TRBJ1-2; D not resolved. Trimming took off 0 bases at V and 4 bases at J, with 12 bases between the two ends. In germline, CDR1 is LGHNA, CDR2 YSLEER. The CDR3 runs to 15 residues. Here the CDR3 reads CASSQEPGPGYGYTF. The CDR3 DNA is TGCGCCAGCAGCCAAGAACCCGGCCCCGGCTATGGCTACACCTTC.

The chain joins TRBV27 to TRBJ1-6; D is uncertain. CDR1 and CDR2 (germline): MNHEY, SMNVEV (reference sequence). Trimming pared 3 bases from V and 6 bases from J, leaving 3 bases between. There are 12 residues in the CDR3. The CDR3 protein is CASSFVNSPLHF. The CDR3 nucleotides are TGTGCCAGCAGTTTTGTTAATTCACCCCTCCACTTT.

The rearrangement joins TRBV7-9 to TRBJ1-6; D is possibly TRBD1 (6 bases). This CDR3 is 16 amino acids long. The ends were cut back, 3 bases at V and 8 bases at J, with 17 bases in the middle. The germline gives CDR1 SEHNR, CDR2 FQNEAQ (reference sequence). The CDR3 sequence: CASSLMGGAFDSPLHF. The DNA for the CDR3 is TGTGCCAGCAGCTTGATGGGGGGCGCTTTTGATTCACCCCTCCACTTT.

The chain has TRBV7-2 and TRBJ2-3; 12 nucleotides line up with TRBD2. Germline V lookup: CDR1 SGHTA, CDR2 FQGNSA. Trimming at V came to 6 bases and at J to 7 bases, leaving 5 bases not matched to a gene. This CDR3 has 14 amino acids. The CDR3 spells CASSRTSGENTQYF. CDR3 in DNA: TGTGCCAGCAGTCGGACTAGCGGGGAGAATACGCAGTATTTT.

V is TRBV5-6 and J is TRBJ2-7; TRBD1 aligns across 10 bases. J lost 3 bases, V lost 0 bases, and 6 bases had no gene match. Germline CDR1 SGHDT, CDR2 YYEEEE. The length of the CDR3 is 16 residues. In DNA form, the CDR3 reads TGTGCCAGCAGCTTGGCCGGGACAGGGGAGCGCTACGAGCAGTACTTC. Its protein product is CASSLAGTGERYEQYF.

The rearrangement joins TRBV28 to TRBJ2-2; 9 bases agree with TRBD1. The CDR3 contains 16 residues. CDR1 and CDR2 (germline): MDHEN, SYDVKM. V shed 1 base and J 8 bases; nucleotides not matched to a gene: 8. The CDR3: CASSLYGQGFSGELFF. CDR3 nucleotide sequence: TGTGCCAGCAGTTTATACGGACAGGGGTTTTCTGGGGAGCTGTTTTTT.

The CDR3 spells CASRSGGSGYTEAFF. CDR3 DNA: TGTGCCAGCAGGTCGGGGGGTTCGGGGTACACTGAAGCTTTCTTT. V is TRBV28 and J is TRBJ1-1; perhaps TRBD1 as D (5 bases). CDR3 length equals 15 residues. Deletions cut 6 bases from V and 3 bases from J, with 17 bases between. Germline CDR1 reads MDHEN; CDR2 reads SYDVKM.

J is TRBJ2-3 and V is TRBV13; perhaps TRBD1 as D (6 bases). The V gene's germline CDR1 is PRHDT and CDR2 FYEKMQ (reference sequence). The CDR3 is made up of 14 amino acids. V gave up 4 bases and J gave up 6 bases, with 14 bases separating them. This CDR3 is CASSSGHRSDTQYF. The CDR3 DNA sequence: TGTGCCAGCAGCTCGGGACACCGGTCGGATACGCAGTATTTT.

J is TRBJ1-1 and V is TRBV10-2; D call uncertain. The V gene lost 6 bases and the J gene lost 5 bases, with 10 bases spanning the gap. This CDR3 is 12 amino acids long. CDR1 and CDR2 (germline): WSHSY, SAAADI. This CDR3 reads CASRRSDTEAFF. In nucleotides, the CDR3 is TGCGCCAGCAGGAGGTCGGATACTGAAGCTTTCTTT.

The CDR3 DNA reads as TGTGCCATCAGGGAGGACACCTCGAGCACTGAAGCTTTCTTT. Translation: CAIREDTSSTEAFF. This sequence joins TRBV10-3 and TRBJ1-1; possibly TRBD1 for D (5 bases). The V end was cut by 6 bases, the J end by 4 bases, with 15 bases between. This CDR3 has 14 residues. CDR1 is ENHRY, CDR2 SYGVKD, per germline.

The gene calls are TRBV9 and TRBJ2-1; no definite D call. Trimming removed 4 bases from V and 4 bases from J, with 15 bases in between. CDR1 and CDR2 from the germline V gene are SGDLS and YYNGEE. The CDR3 length is 15 residues. As DNA, the CDR3 is TGTGCCAGCAGCCCCCACACGAGTTGGTACAATGAGCAGTTCTTC. The encoded protein is CASSPHTSWYNEQFF.

J is TRBJ2-3 and V is TRBV5-4; 8 bases map to TRBD2. Germline CDR1 SGHNT, CDR2 YYREEE (reference sequence). The CDR3 runs to 16 residues. Trimming cost V 3 bases and J 0 bases; bases outside gene matches: 6. In nucleotides, the CDR3 is TGTGCCAGCAGCTCCCAGCGGGGGTCTAGCACAGATACGCAGTATTTT. Its translation is CASSSQRGSSTDTQYF.

CDR3 loop: CASSNNPAGTGYFHEQYF. The CDR3 bases are TGTGCCAGCAGCAACAATCCCGCCGGGACAGGGTATTTCCACGAGCAGTACTTC. V is TRBV5-8 and J is TRBJ2-7, with 9 bases identical to TRBD1. The germline gives CDR1 SGHTS, CDR2 YDEGEE. Trimming took 4 bases from V and 5 from J; bases not matched to a gene: 19. The CDR3 runs to 18 residues.

In DNA, the CDR3 is TGTGCCAGCAGCTTAATGCGAGGCTACACCTTC. Protein product: CASSLMRGYTF. V gene TRBV7-2 combines with J gene TRBJ1-2; D is unclear. V lost 2 bases to trimming and J lost 8 bases, with 6 bases between them. The CDR3 is 11 residues long. Per germline, CDR1 SGHTA and CDR2 FQGNSA.

This chain joins TRBV27 and TRBJ2-7; D gene uncertain. Germline lookup yields CDR1 MNHEY and CDR2 SMNVEV (reference sequence). This CDR3 region has 13 residues. V lost 2 bases and J lost 7, with 12 bases in between. The CDR3 sequence is CASSLGVSREQYF. The CDR3 DNA follows: TGTGCCAGCAGTTTAGGGGTATCGCGGGAGCAGTACTTC.

The J gene is TRBJ1-4, the V gene TRBV28, with D possibly TRBD1 on 5 matching bases. The V and J ends lost 3 bases and 10 bases respectively, with 15 bases between them. The CDR3 extends over 14 amino acids. In germline, CDR1 is MDHEN, CDR2 SYDVKM. The CDR3 DNA is TGTGCCAGCAGTTTCGGGGCGGCAGAGGTAAAACTGTTTTTT. Encoded protein: CASSFGAAEVKLFF. Full variable domain (missing parts from reference TRBV28 and TRBJ1-4): DVKVTQSSRYLVKRTGEKVFLECVQDMDHENMFWYRQDPGLGLRLIYFSYDVKMKEKGDIPEGYSVSREKKERFSLILESASTNQTSMYLCASSFGAAEVKLFFGSGTQLSVL.

The V call is TRBV11-3, the J call TRBJ2-7; 7 nucleotides agree with TRBD2. The germline V gene has CDR1 SGHNT and CDR2 YENEEA. CDR3 length: 15 amino acids. V lost 2 bases and J lost 3; bases outside the gene matches: 7. In nucleotides, the CDR3 is TGTGCCAGCAGCTTATCCGGGGGGTTTGTCTACGAGCAGTACTTC. This gives the protein CASSLSGGFVYEQYF.

V gene TRBV7-9 combines with J gene TRBJ2-1; D uncertain. The CDR3 is 13 residues long. Trimming removed 5 bases at V and 0 bases at J, with 5 bases between. Germline loops: CDR1 SEHNR, CDR2 FQNEAQ (reference sequence). CDR3 region: CASSQSSYNEQFF. The CDR3 nucleotides read TGTGCCAGCAGCCAAAGCTCCTACAATGAGCAGTTCTTC.

The chain combines TRBV4-3 with TRBJ1-1; perhaps TRBD1 as D (5 bases). CDR3 length: 15 amino acids. The V end lost 2 bases, the J end lost 1 base, and 11 bases lay between the germline ends. The germline V gene encodes CDR1 LGHNA and CDR2 YSLEER. The CDR3 DNA follows: TGCGCCAGCAGCCAATACCTGACAGCGAACACTGAAGCTTTCTTT. This translates into CASSQYLTANTEAFF.

CDR3 sequence reads: CASSEDRLLNTEAFF. CDR3 DNA sequence: TGTGCCAGCAGTGAAGACAGGTTACTGAACACTGAAGCTTTCTTT. This chain uses TRBV25-1 with TRBJ1-1; tentative D call: TRBD1 (6 bases). V shed 2 bases and J shed 0 bases, with 10 bases lying between them. This CDR3 is built from 15 residues. Germline V lookup: CDR1 MGHDK, CDR2 SYGVNS.

The V and J genes are TRBV6-5 and TRBJ1-5; the D gene is possibly TRBD1 (5 bases). CDR1 and CDR2 (germline): MNHEY, SVGAGI. Trimming stripped 3 bases from V and 6 bases from J, with 12 bases between. There are 14 residues in the CDR3. This CDR3 reads CASSYSGGFQPQHF. The CDR3 nucleotides are TGTGCCAGCAGTTATTCTGGGGGATTTCAGCCCCAGCATTTT.